This T cell receptor (beta chain) stems from a study of blood T cells in healthy people across ages. Note on this clonotype: Its specificity is unknown.

With a J-beta primer mix and a sample-barcoded 5' primer, a second PCR ran about 7 to 12 cycles. All samples yielded 2.5 million or more CDR3-containing paired-end reads. MiXCR, applied by TCRdb to the 5' RACE reads, yields one record per CDR3 protein. The data hold about 1.4 million distinct CDR3 sequences, with 59% observed a single time. Sample donors were healthy Caucasian individuals that came from Russia, aged about 6 to 95. The authors isolated at least 6 million PBMCs per sample. Overall study findings and caveats: Observed TCR beta diversity showed a strong correlation with the percentage of naive T cells as measured by flow cytometry.

The CDR3 runs 17 residues. Looked up from germline, CDR1 is MNHNS and CDR2 is SASEGT. V was shortened by 7 bases and J by 1 base, with 21 bases between the two germline ends. J is TRBJ2-3 and V is TRBV6-1; TRBD1 or TRBD2 may be the D gene (6 bases each). The sample taken for sequencing was blood. The origin of this receptor is a man in his late teens or twenties in good health. The CDR3 is CASISRRWGAGTDTQYF. CDR3 nucleotide sequence: TGTGCCAGCATCTCCCGTCGGTGGGGGGCCGGCACAGATACGCAGTATTTT.